What follows is one T cell receptor beta chain and its context. Its antigen is undetermined. At one end, the junction sequence differs from germline, possibly due to a read error. TCRdb independently ran MiXCR on the PCR reads; one entry per CDR3 protein. The repertoire holds under 350,000 distinct CDR3 sequences, with over 20% as singletons. The data were taken from a study of molecular identifiers for immune sequencing clone quantification. In the study overall: In replicates, RNA from about 20,000 or 100,000 naive CD8 cells was split five ways, four sequenced.

General study findings and limits: Detection of one spiked Jurkat cell's TCR RNA reportedly worked in 1 million or so naive cells. Among effectors, clones above 20 RNA copies held over 99% of molecules; among naive cells, under 1%.

Germline CDR1 SEHNR, CDR2 FQNEAQ (reference sequence). CDR3 length: 14 residues. The sample comprised naive CD8+ T cells from blood, with Jurkat cell RNA spiked in. Subset meaning: FACS-sorted CD8+CD4-CCR7+CD45RA+ naive T cells. The chain has TRBV7-9 and TRBJ2-3, with D uncertain. This receptor was taken from a human donor in good health. Some libraries in this study had Jurkat cell RNA spiked in. CDR3 sequence (DNA): TGCGCCAGCAGCTTACAACAGTTTCCAGATGCGCAGTATTTT. It translates to CASSLQQFPDAQYF.